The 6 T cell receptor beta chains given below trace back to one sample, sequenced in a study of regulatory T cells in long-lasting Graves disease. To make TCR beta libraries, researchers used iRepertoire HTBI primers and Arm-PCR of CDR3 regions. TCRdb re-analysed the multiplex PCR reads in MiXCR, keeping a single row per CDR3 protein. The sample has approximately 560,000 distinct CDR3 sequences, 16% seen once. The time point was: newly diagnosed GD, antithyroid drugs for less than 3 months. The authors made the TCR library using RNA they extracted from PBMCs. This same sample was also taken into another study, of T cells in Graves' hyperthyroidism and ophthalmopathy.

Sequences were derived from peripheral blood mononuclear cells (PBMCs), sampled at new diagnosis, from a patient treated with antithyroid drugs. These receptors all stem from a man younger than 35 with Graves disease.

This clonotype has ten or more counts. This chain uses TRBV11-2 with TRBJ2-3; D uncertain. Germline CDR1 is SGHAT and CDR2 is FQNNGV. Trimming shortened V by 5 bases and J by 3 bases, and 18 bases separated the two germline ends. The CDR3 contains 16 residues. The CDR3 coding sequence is TGTGCCAGCAGCCCTCCGCTAGGAGTGGGGACAGATACGCAGTATTTT. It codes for CASSPPLGVGTDTQYF. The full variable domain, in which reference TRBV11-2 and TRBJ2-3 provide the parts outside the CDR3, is EAGVAQSPRYKIIEKRQSVAFWCNPISGHATLYWYQQILGQGPKLLIQFQNNGVVDDSQLPKDRFSAERLKGVDSTLKIQPAKLEDSAVYLCASSPPLGVGTDTQYFGPGTRLTVL.

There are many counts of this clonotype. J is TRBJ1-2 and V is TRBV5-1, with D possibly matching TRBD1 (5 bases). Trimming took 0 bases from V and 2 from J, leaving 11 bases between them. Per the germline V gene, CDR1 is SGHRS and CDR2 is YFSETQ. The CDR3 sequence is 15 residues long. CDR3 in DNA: TGCGCCAGCAGCTTGGCCGAAGGGGTAAACTATGGCTACACCTTC. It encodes CASSLAEGVNYGYTF.

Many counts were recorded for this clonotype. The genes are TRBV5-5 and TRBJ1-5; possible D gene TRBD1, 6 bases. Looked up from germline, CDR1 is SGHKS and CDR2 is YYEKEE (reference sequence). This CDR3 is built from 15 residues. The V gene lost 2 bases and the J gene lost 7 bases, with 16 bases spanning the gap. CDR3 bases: TGTGCCAGCAGCTTAGAGGACAGCAAGTCCCAGCCCCAGCATTTT. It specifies CASSLEDSKSQPQHF.

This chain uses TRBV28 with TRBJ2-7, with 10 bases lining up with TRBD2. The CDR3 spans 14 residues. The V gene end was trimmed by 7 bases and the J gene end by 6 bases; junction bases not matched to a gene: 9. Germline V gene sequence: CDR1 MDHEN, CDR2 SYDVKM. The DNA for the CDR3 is TGTGCCAGCATAGGACTAGCGGAGTCGGGCGAGCAGTACTTC. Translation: CASIGLAESGEQYF. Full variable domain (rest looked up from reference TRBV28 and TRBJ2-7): DVKVTQSSRYLVKRTGEKVFLECVQDMDHENMFWYRQDPGLGLRLIYFSYDVKMKEKGDIPEGYSVSREKKERFSLILESASTNQTSMYLCASIGLAESGEQYFGPGTRLTVT.

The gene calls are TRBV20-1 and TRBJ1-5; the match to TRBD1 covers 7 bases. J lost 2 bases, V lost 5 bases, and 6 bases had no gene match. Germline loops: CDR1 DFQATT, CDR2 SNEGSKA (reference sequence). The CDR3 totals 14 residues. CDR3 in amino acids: CSASDRVGNQPQHF. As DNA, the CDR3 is TGCAGTGCTTCTGACAGGGTTGGCAATCAGCCCCAGCATTTT.

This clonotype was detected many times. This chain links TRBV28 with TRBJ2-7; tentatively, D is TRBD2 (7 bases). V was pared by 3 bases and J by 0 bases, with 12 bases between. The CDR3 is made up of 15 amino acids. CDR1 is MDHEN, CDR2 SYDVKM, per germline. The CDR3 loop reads CASSFGGATSYEQYF. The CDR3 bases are TGTGCCAGCAGTTTTGGGGGGGCCACCTCCTACGAGCAGTACTTC.